This note documents a single TCR beta chain sequence. CDR3 length: 15 residues. Trimming cost V 5 bases and J 0 bases, with 14 bases left between them. Germline CDR1 is SGHAT and CDR2 is FQNNGV. These data are taken from a study of cytomegalovirus exposure and HLA in healthy donors. Sequencing used immunoSEQ multiplex PCR; TCRdb keeps in-frame clones, though not all of them. The data hold 90,000 to 120,000 clones, with around 85% observed a single time. The sequence derives from a woman aged 18-29 years in good health and CMV-seronegative. Sequencing was carried out using PBMCs. The rearrangement joins TRBV11-2 to TRBJ2-7, with a weak D call TRBD1 (6 bases). The CDR3 region is CASSLYRASSYEQYF. DNA for the CDR3: TGTGCCAGCAGCCTCTACAGGGCCAGCTCCTACGAGCAGTACTTC.